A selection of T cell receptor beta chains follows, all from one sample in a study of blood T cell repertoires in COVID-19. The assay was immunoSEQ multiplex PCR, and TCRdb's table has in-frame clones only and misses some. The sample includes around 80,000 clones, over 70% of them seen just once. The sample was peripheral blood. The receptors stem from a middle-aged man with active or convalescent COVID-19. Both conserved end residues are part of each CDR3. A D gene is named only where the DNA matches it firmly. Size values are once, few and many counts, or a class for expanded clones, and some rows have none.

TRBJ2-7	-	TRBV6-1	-	CASSEPGLNYEQYF	TGTGCCAGCAGTGAACCGGGACTCAACTACGAGCAGTACTTC
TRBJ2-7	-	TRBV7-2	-	CASSSNPPPGAYEQYF	TGTGCCAGCAGCTCGAACCCCCCTCCAGGGGCTTACGAGCAGTACTTC
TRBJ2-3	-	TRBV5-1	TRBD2	CASSTGLAGVEDTQYF	TGCGCCAGCAGCACAGGACTAGCGGGTGTTGAAGATACGCAGTATTTT
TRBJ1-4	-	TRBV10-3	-	CAPCSISGHNEKLFF	TGTGCCCCTTGCTCAATCTCGGGACACAATGAAAAACTGTTTTTT
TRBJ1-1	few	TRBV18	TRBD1	CASSYQGANTEAFF	TGTGCCAGCTCGTACCAGGGGGCCAACACTGAAGCTTTCTTT
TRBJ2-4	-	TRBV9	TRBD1	CASSVVGQGTDIAKNIQYF	TGTGCCAGCAGCGTAGTGGGACAGGGGACGGATATAGCCAAAAACATTCAGTACTTC
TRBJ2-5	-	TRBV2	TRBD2	CASSLGGLAGVQETQYF	TGTGCCAGCAGCCTCGGGGGGCTAGCGGGGGTACAAGAGACCCAGTACTTC
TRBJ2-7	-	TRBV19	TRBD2	CASKVGRGVYEQYF	TGTGCCAGTAAAGTCGGGAGGGGGGTGTACGAGCAGTACTTC
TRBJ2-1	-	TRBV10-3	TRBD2	CAITSGGWSEQFF	TGTGCCATCACTAGCGGGGGGTGGAGTGAGCAGTTCTTC
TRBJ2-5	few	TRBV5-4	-	CASSLEGWEETQYF	TGTGCCAGCAGCTTGGAGGGGTGGGAAGAGACCCAGTACTTC
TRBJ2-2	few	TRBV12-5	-	CASGPLGAHTGELFF	TGTGCTAGTGGTCCCCTGGGGGCACACACCGGGGAGCTGTTTTTT
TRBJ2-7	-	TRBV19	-	CASTRTVSSYEQYF	TGTGCCAGTACCCGGACAGTTTCGTCCTACGAGCAGTACTTC
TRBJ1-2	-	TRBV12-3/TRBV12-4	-	CASRQAAGYTF	TGTGCCAGCAGACAGGCGGCCGGCTACACCTTC
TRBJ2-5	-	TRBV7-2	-	CASSPRPTSGTRQETQYF	TGTGCCAGCAGCCCCCGGCCGACCTCCGGGACACGCCAAGAGACCCAGTACTTC
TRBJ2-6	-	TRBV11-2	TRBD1	CASSPTGAGANVLTF	TGTGCCAGCAGCCCGACAGGGGCTGGGGCCAACGTCCTGACTTTC
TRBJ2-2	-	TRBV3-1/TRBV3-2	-	CASSQGGLLLGELFF	TGTGCCAGCAGCCAAGGAGGACTTCTACTAGGGGAGCTGTTTTTT